This T cell receptor beta chain was sequenced during a study of T cells in narcolepsy. Study-level background: Patients with NT1 or NT2 and healthy control donors were enrolled. General study results and limits: Healthy controls reportedly lacked the autoreactive clonotypes serially found in patients' blood. No autoreactive T cell clone sequences appeared in some memory CD4+ repertoires. Same-patient CSF and blood CD4+ T cell clonotypes included HCRT-specific and TRIB2-specific autoreactive ones.

This CDR3 spans 15 amino acids. V lost 6 bases, J lost 5 bases, and 17 bases lay in between. Germline values: CDR1 SGHRS, CDR2 YFSETQ. The assay was immunoSEQ multiplex PCR, and TCRdb's table has in-frame clones only and misses some. The repertoire holds some 20,000 clones, with under 85% as singletons. Concerning this clone itself: What it binds is unknown.

The rearrangement links TRBV5-1 to TRBJ2-2; possible D gene TRBD1, 6 bases. Sequenced material: memory (CD45RA-) CD4+ T cells from blood. The receptor was isolated from a human donor in good health. The CDR3: CASTPKSQGTGELFF. In DNA, the CDR3 is TGCGCCAGCACACCAAAATCACAGGGAACCGGGGAGCTGTTTTTT.